This entry concerns a single T cell receptor beta chain. As originally analysed: Estimation of nucleated cell counts was performed using reference gene primer amplification. Clones were read by immunoSEQ multiplex PCR, and TCRdb kept only the in-frame ones, dropping some. V and J calls and clone size follow that table, whereas D and trimming were derived from the DNA. The top ten clones hold approximately 9% of a sample with about 260,000 clones, approximately 86% of them seen once. Germline V gives CDR1 SNHLY, CDR2 FYNNEI. V was clipped by 5 bases and J by 9 bases; unmatched bases: 9. There are 14 residues in the CDR3. This sample was included in a study of blood T cell repertoires in COVID-19. Study information: Italy, Spain and the United States were the sources of the convalescent and acute COVID-19 samples. The cDNA or gDNA used as material had been derived from T cells, B-cell-depleted T cells, or PBMCs.

Source material: peripheral blood. The receptor's source is a man aged 40-49 years with active or convalescent COVID-19. The gene calls are TRBV2 and TRBJ1-1, with 10 bases that match TRBD1. The CDR3 reads CASSPGQGLGKAFF. For the CDR3, the DNA is TGTGCCAGCAGTCCGGGACAGGGGTTGGGAAAAGCTTTCTTT.